This T cell receptor beta chain was captured by sequencing in a study of blood T cells in healthy people across ages. Study observations and caveats: TCR beta diversity was tightly associated with the proportion of naive T cells.

Comments on this clonotype: Its antigen is still unknown.

The CDR3 is made up of 14 amino acids. The germline gives CDR1 SGHRS, CDR2 YFSETQ. Trimming left V 1 base short and J 1 base short, with 5 bases between. Sample-barcoded 5' priming and a J-beta primer mix drove a second PCR of roughly 6 to 12 cycles. TCRdb analysed the 5' RACE reads with MiXCR anew, one entry per CDR3 protein. The repertoire has about 1,500,000 distinct CDR3 sequences, about 28% of them found once; the top ten carry 7.7%. This clonotype was obtained from a woman under 40 in good health. Material: blood. The chain employs TRBV5-1 and TRBJ2-2; no clear D gene. The CDR3 nucleotides read TGCGCCAGCAGCTTGAATGGGAACACCGGGGAGCTGTTTTTT. Residues: CASSLNGNTGELFF. Full variable domain (rest looked up from reference TRBV5-1 and TRBJ2-2): KAGVTQTPRYLIKTRGQQVTLSCSPISGHRSVSWYQQTPGQGLQFLFEYFSETQRNKGNFPGRFSGRQFSNSRSEMNVSTLELGDSALYLCASSLNGNTGELFFGEGSRLTVL.